Sequencing of this T cell receptor (beta chain) was carried out in a study of control samples from healthy donors and cancer patients. Sequencing was performed with immunoSEQ multiplex PCR; in TCRdb, only in-frame clones are kept and a portion is missing. The table records 110,000 to 150,000 clones, roughly 92% of them present only once. Per germline, CDR1 MRHNA and CDR2 SNTAGT. The CDR3 has 14 residues. J was trimmed by 9 bases and V by 0 bases; bases with no gene match: 5. The sequencing input was blood. The chain has TRBV6-4 and TRBJ2-1; the match to TRBD2 covers 7 bases. The sequence derives from a man between 25 and 39 years old in good health. CDR3 protein: CASSDSGGDFEQFF. The CDR3 nucleotides are TGTGCCAGCAGTGACTCGGGGGGGGATTTTGAGCAGTTCTTC.